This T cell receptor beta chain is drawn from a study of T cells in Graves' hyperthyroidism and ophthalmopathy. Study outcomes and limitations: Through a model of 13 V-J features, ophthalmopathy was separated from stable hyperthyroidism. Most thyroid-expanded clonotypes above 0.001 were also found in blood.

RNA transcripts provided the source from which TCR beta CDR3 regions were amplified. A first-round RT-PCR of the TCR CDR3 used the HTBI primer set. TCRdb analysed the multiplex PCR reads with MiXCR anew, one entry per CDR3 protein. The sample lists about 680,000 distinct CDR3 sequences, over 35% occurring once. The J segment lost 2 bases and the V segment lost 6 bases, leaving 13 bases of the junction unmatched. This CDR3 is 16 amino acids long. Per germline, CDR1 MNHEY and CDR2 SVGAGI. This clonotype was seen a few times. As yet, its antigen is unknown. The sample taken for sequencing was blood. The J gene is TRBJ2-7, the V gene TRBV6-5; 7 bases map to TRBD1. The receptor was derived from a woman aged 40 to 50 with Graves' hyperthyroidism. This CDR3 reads CASSLKPGQPPYEQYF. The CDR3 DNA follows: TGTGCCAGCAGCCTGAAACCGGGACAGCCGCCCTACGAGCAGTACTTC.